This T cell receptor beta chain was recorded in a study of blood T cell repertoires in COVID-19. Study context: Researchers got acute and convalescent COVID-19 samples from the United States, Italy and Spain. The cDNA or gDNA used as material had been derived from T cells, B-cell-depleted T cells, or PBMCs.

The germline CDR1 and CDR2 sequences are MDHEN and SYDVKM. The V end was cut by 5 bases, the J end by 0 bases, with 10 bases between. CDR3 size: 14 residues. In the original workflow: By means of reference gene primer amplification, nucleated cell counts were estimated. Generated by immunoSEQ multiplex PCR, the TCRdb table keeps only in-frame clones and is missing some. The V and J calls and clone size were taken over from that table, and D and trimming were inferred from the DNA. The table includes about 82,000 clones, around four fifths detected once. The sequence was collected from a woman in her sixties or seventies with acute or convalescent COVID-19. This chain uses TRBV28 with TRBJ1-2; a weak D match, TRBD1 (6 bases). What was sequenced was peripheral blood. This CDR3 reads CASSTGTANYGYTF. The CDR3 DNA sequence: TGTGCCAGCAGTACAGGGACCGCTAACTATGGCTACACCTTC.